This entry lists 25 T cell receptor beta chains sequenced from one sample in a study of blood T cell repertoires in COVID-19 (dated by TCRdb to about 2020). The library was made by the immunoSEQ multiplex PCR assay. TCRdb obtained this table from immuneACCESS and retained in-frame rearrangements with V and J assigned. These tables miss some clones; where compared with another copy, unresolved V genes account for less than half of the shortfall, and the remainder is unexplained. In all, the sample holds 290,000 or so clones, and approximately 90% of those were seen once. Of the sample, about 2% falls within the top ten clones. Sequencing was performed on peripheral blood. Receptors were obtained from a man between 18 and 29 years old with active or convalescent COVID-19.

The chain employs TRBV11-2 and TRBJ2-7; D remains ambiguous. Trimming took 5 bases from V and 3 from J, leaving 5 bases between them. Germline values: CDR1 SGHAT, CDR2 FQNNGV. The CDR3 is made up of 11 amino acids. The CDR3 region is CASSRDYEQYF. CDR3 in DNA: TGTGCCAGCAGCAGAGACTACGAGCAGTACTTC.

In its sample, this clone was seen a few times. The J gene is TRBJ2-7, the V gene TRBV4-1; D is undetermined. Germline CDR1 is MGHRA and CDR2 is YSYEKL. This CDR3 has 16 amino acids. With 3 bases removed from V and 2 bases from J, the gap between germline ends came to 17 bases. This CDR3 reads CASSHKSAAPPYEQYF. The CDR3 nucleotides are TGCGCCAGCAGCCATAAATCTGCGGCGCCTCCCTACGAGCAGTACTTC.

The chain recombines TRBV7-2 with TRBJ1-5; no definite D call. Germline assignment: CDR1 SGHTA and CDR2 FQGNSA. Trimming pared 5 bases from V and 5 bases from J, leaving 10 bases between. The CDR3 consists of 13 residues. In nucleotides, the CDR3 is TGTGCCAGCAGCCCAGGAGGGTATCAGCCCCAGCATTTT. Encoded protein: CASSPGGYQPQHF.

The genes are TRBV2 and TRBJ1-2, with D hard to call. V was trimmed by 3 bases and J by 4 bases, leaving 6 bases between them. The CDR3 spans 12 residues. CDR1 is SNHLY and CDR2 is FYNNEI in the germline V gene. DNA of the CDR3: TGTGCCAGCAGTGACGGTTTCTATGGCTACACCTTC. It translates to CASSDGFYGYTF.

This chain uses TRBV15 with TRBJ2-2; 10 bases map to TRBD2. The germline V gene has CDR1 LNHNV and CDR2 YYDKDF (reference sequence). The ends lost 5 bases at V and 7 bases at J; junction bases unmatched: 10. This CDR3 is 16 amino acids long. CDR3 nucleotides: TGTGCCACCAGCGGTGGGCTAGCGGGAGAAAGCGGGGAGCTGTTTTTT. This codes for CATSGGLAGESGELFF.

The chain uses TRBV10-2 and TRBJ1-1, with D maybe TRBD1 (5 bases). V dropped 4 bases and J dropped 1 base, with 13 bases sitting between them. CDR1 is WSHSY and CDR2 is SAAADI in the germline V gene. This CDR3 comprises 15 residues. The CDR3 loop is CASSVTGPANTEAFF. CDR3 nucleotide sequence: TGCGCCAGCAGTGTTACAGGTCCAGCGAACACTGAAGCTTTCTTT.

This clone was found once. The chain has TRBV6-5 and TRBJ1-1; 8 bases align to TRBD1. Germline V lookup: CDR1 MNHEY, CDR2 SVGAGI. There are 14 residues in the CDR3. The ends lost 8 bases at V and 0 bases at J; junction bases unmatched: 5. In DNA form, the CDR3 reads TGTGCCAGCGGATACAGGGGGATGAACACTGAAGCTTTCTTT. This sequence encodes CASGYRGMNTEAFF.

This chain connects TRBV6-2 or TRBV6-3 to TRBJ2-2; maybe TRBD1 (6 bases). Germline V gene data show CDR1 as MNHEY and CDR2 as SVGEGT. Trimming took 2 bases from V and 6 from J, leaving 19 bases between them. This CDR3 spans 17 amino acids. DNA of the CDR3: TGTGCCAGCAGTTACGGCCAGGGACACCTGGGGGCCGGGGAGCTGTTTTTT. This encodes CASSYGQGHLGAGELFF.

This clone was counted a single time. This chain connects TRBV4-1 to TRBJ2-5; the match to TRBD2 covers 8 bases. The CDR3 consists of 15 residues. After removal of 3 bases from V and 4 bases from J, the junction contained 7 bases not matched to a gene. Looked up from germline, CDR1 is MGHRA and CDR2 is YSYEKL. CDR3 loop: CASSQSTSVRETQYF. Here the CDR3 DNA reads TGCGCCAGCAGCCAGTCGACTAGCGTTAGAGAGACCCAGTACTTC.

The J gene is TRBJ2-2, the V gene TRBV28, with 10 positions matching TRBD2. From germline, CDR1 is MDHEN and CDR2 SYDVKM. This CDR3 region has 14 residues. Trimming cost V 6 bases and J 7 bases; bases outside gene matches: 5. CDR3 amino acids: CASRKREGYGELFF. The CDR3 DNA sequence: TGTGCCAGCAGGAAGCGGGAGGGCTACGGGGAGCTGTTTTTT.

The rearrangement links TRBV28 to TRBJ2-7, with 8 bases aligning to TRBD2. The CDR3 loop spans 16 amino acids. Per germline, CDR1 MDHEN and CDR2 SYDVKM. Trimming took 5 bases from V and 4 from J; bases not matched to a gene: 13. The CDR3 nucleotides are TGTGCCAGCAGTCCCCCTTGGAGCGGGGGAATTTACGAGCAGTACTTC. Its protein is CASSPPWSGGIYEQYF.

The rearrangement joins TRBV27 to TRBJ2-7; the match to TRBD1 covers 8 bases. This CDR3 is built from 15 residues. CDR1 MNHEY and CDR2 SMNVEV come from the germline V gene (reference sequence). The V segment lost 6 bases and the J segment 0 bases; nucleotides outside the gene matches: 7. The CDR3 DNA reads as TGTGCCAGCAGCCGCGGCAGGGGGCTCTCCTACGAGCAGTACTTC. Translated, it gives CASSRGRGLSYEQYF.

V and J are TRBV7-9 and TRBJ1-5; possibly TRBD1 for D (5 bases). The germline V and J ends were trimmed by 4 bases and 0 bases, with 10 bases remaining between them. The CDR3 has 15 amino acids. From germline, CDR1 is SEHNR and CDR2 FQNEAQ (reference sequence). Here the CDR3 reads CASSSGGASNQPQHF. CDR3 sequence (DNA): TGTGCCAGCAGCTCCGGAGGGGCTAGCAATCAGCCCCAGCATTTT.

This clone occurred once. The rearrangement uses TRBV4-1 and TRBJ1-6; D remains unclear. CDR3 length equals 14 residues. Germline V gene sequence: CDR1 MGHRA, CDR2 YSYEKL. Trimming shortened V by 6 bases and J by 7 bases, and 13 bases separated the two germline ends. DNA of the CDR3: TGCGCCAGCAGGCGTCCAGGTCTCAATTCACCCCTCCACTTT. Translating gives CASRRPGLNSPLHF.

The CDR3 reads CASSPGQSNQPQHF. The CDR3 region has the DNA TGTGCCAGCTCACCAGGACAGAGCAATCAGCCCCAGCATTTT. The chain links TRBV18 to TRBJ1-5; a possible D gene is TRBD1 (6 bases). This CDR3 has 14 amino acids. CDR1 KGHSH and CDR2 LQKENI come from the germline V gene. The ends were cut back, 2 bases at V and 1 base at J, with 6 bases in the middle.

This chain links TRBV4-2 with TRBJ1-5; 7 bases map to TRBD1. J lost 3 bases, V lost 1 base, and 6 bases had no gene match. Germline V gene sequence: CDR1 LGHNA, CDR2 YNFKEQ. The CDR3 spans 16 residues. CDR3 coding DNA: TGTGCCAGCAGCCAAGGGGGACAGCATAACAATCAGCCCCAGCATTTT. This encodes CASSQGGQHNNQPQHF.

V usage is TRBV6-5 and J usage is TRBJ2-1, with 10 bases fitting TRBD1. V lost 2 bases and J lost 5; bases outside the gene matches: 6. The length of the CDR3 is 16 residues. The germline CDR1 and CDR2 sequences are MNHEY and SVGAGI. The CDR3 nucleotides are TGTGCCAGCAGTTACGATTCCGGGACAGGGGACAATGAGCAGTTCTTC. It specifies CASSYDSGTGDNEQFF.

The rearrangement links TRBV18 to TRBJ2-5; 7 nucleotides align to TRBD2. Germline CDR1 reads KGHSH; CDR2 reads LQKENI. This CDR3 is built from 14 residues. Trimming at V came to 3 bases and at J to 5 bases, leaving 6 bases not matched to a gene. The CDR3 sequence: CASSPAAGVETQYF. The DNA for the CDR3 is TGTGCCAGCTCACCGGCTGCGGGGGTGGAGACCCAGTACTTC.

The CDR3, as DNA: TGTGCCAGCAGTTTGGGCCCGAGCAATCAGCCCCAGCATTTT. This codes for CASSLGPSNQPQHF. The chain employs TRBV27 and TRBJ1-5, with unresolved D. V lost 3 bases, J lost 1 base, and 7 bases lay in between. The CDR3 has 14 amino acids. The germline V gene has CDR1 MNHEY and CDR2 SMNVEV (reference sequence).

J is TRBJ1-1 and V is TRBV29-1; tentative D call: TRBD1 (5 bases). The germline gives CDR1 SQVTM, CDR2 ANQGSEA. V lost 3 bases to trimming and J lost 3 bases, with 17 bases between them. The CDR3 contains 15 residues. The CDR3 spells CSVDRGVGEYTEAFF. DNA of the CDR3: TGCAGCGTTGATCGGGGGGTTGGAGAGTACACTGAAGCTTTCTTT.

The chain carries TRBV6-5 and TRBJ1-6; no reliable D call. Deletions cut 2 bases from V and 7 bases from J, with 9 bases between. This CDR3 is 14 amino acids long. CDR1 and CDR2 from the germline V gene are MNHEY and SVGAGI. CDR3 region: CASSYRAENSPLHF. The CDR3 DNA is TGTGCCAGCAGTTACCGCGCGGAAAATTCACCCCTCCACTTT.

V is TRBV6-2 or TRBV6-3 and J is TRBJ1-1; D is ambiguous. The CDR3 totals 14 residues. In germline, CDR1 is MNHEY, CDR2 SVGEGT. The V end was cut by 3 bases, the J end by 5 bases, with 13 bases between. The CDR3 DNA is TGTGCCAGCAGTTATGTTGGGCCATGGACTGAAGCTTTCTTT. It encodes CASSYVGPWTEAFF.

This sequence joins TRBV7-9 and TRBJ1-1; D may be TRBD1 (5 bases). Germline V CDR1 and CDR2: SEHNR, FQNEAQ (reference sequence). The V end was cut by 1 base, the J end by 0 bases, with 15 bases between. CDR3 length equals 17 residues. CDR3 DNA: TGTGCCAGCAGCTTAGATGTGCGGGACGGAATGAACACTGAAGCTTTCTTT. Protein sequence: CASSLDVRDGMNTEAFF.

This clone came up once. The gene calls are TRBV27 and TRBJ2-7; TRBD2 aligns across 7 bases. CDR3 size: 13 residues. In germline, CDR1 is MNHEY, CDR2 SMNVEV (reference sequence). V shed 2 bases and J 4 bases; nucleotides not matched to a gene: 2. The CDR3 coding sequence is TGTGCCAGCAGTTTAGAGCGGGGTTACGAGCAGTACTTC. Translating it yields CASSLERGYEQYF.

The chain has TRBV5-1 and TRBJ2-7, with TRBD1 identical over 10 bases. CDR3 length equals 15 residues. Unmatched junction bases numbered 6, after V lost 3 bases and J lost 3 bases. Germline CDR1 is SGHRS and CDR2 is YFSETQ. CDR3 amino acids: CASSSGQGEVYEQYF. CDR3 sequence (DNA): TGCGCCAGCAGCTCCGGACAGGGGGAGGTCTACGAGCAGTACTTC.